Presented here are 32 T cell receptor beta chains from one specimen sequenced in a study of T cells after yellow fever vaccination. TCRdb fed the 5' RACE reads into MiXCR, producing one record per CDR3 protein. The data show some 390,000 distinct CDR3 sequences, with around a sixth seen just once and over 15% held by the top ten. The material was PBMCs, obtained before the yellow fever booster vaccination. These receptors came from a man between 18 and 35 years old who received the YFV17D yellow fever vaccine.

This clonotype was detected only a few times. The chain joins TRBV5-1 to TRBJ2-1, with a tentative D call TRBD1 (5 bases). The CDR3 is 15 residues long. Germline V gene sequence: CDR1 SGHRS, CDR2 YFSETQ. With 1 base removed from V and 4 bases from J, the gap between germline ends came to 12 bases. The CDR3 DNA reads as TGCGCCAGCAGCTTGACAGGTTATTCATACAATGAGCAGTTCTTC. Amino acid sequence: CASSLTGYSYNEQFF.

This clonotype was detected only a few times. This chain uses TRBV28 with TRBJ1-3, with TRBD1 as a possible D gene (6 bases). V was clipped by 4 bases and J by 4 bases, with 20 bases between them. The CDR3 totals 17 residues. Germline V lookup: CDR1 MDHEN, CDR2 SYDVKM. The CDR3 DNA follows: TGTGCCAGCAGTTCGCCCGGGTACGGGGGCACCGGAAACACCATATATTTT. Its protein is CASSSPGYGGTGNTIYF.

This sequence joins TRBV20-1 and TRBJ2-1; D possibly corresponds to TRBD2 (7 bases). Germline CDR1 and CDR2: DFQATT and SNEGSKA (reference sequence). V was cut by 4 bases and J by 4 bases, with 17 bases left in between. The length of the CDR3 is 15 residues. The CDR3 sequence is CSATGGLAVYNEQFF. Written as DNA, the CDR3 is TGCAGTGCTACCGGGGGGCTAGCGGTGTACAATGAGCAGTTCTTC.

This clonotype was recorded a few times. The V call is TRBV9, the J call TRBJ2-5, with D perhaps assigned TRBD1 or TRBD2 (6 bases each). The CDR3 is 16 amino acids. The germline CDR1 and CDR2 sequences are SGDLS and YYNGEE. V lost 0 bases to trimming and J lost 2 bases, with 14 bases between them. This CDR3 is CASSVAPRRGQETQYF. Here the CDR3 DNA reads TGTGCCAGCAGCGTAGCTCCTAGGAGGGGGCAAGAGACCCAGTACTTC.

This clonotype was seen a handful of times. The genes are TRBV11-2 and TRBJ2-3; D remains unclear. Germline lookup yields CDR1 SGHAT and CDR2 FQNNGV. V was pared by 1 base and J by 2 bases, with 13 bases between. This CDR3 spans 16 amino acids. The CDR3 loop reads CASSLAPLAFTDTQYF. The CDR3 coding sequence is TGTGCCAGCAGCTTAGCCCCCCTGGCCTTCACAGATACGCAGTATTTT.

The chain employs TRBV18 and TRBJ2-5; no definite D call. Germline assignment: CDR1 KGHSH and CDR2 LQKENI. The V gene lost 6 bases and the J gene lost 1 base, with 9 bases spanning the gap. The CDR3 consists of 13 residues. The CDR3 DNA reads TGTGCCAGCTCCTTGGCGGCCCAAGAGACCCAGTACTTC. Its translation: CASSLAAQETQYF.

The rearrangement joins TRBV6-2 or TRBV6-3 to TRBJ1-5; the match to TRBD1 covers 10 bases. CDR1 is MNHEY, CDR2 SVGEGT, per germline. The CDR3 is 15 amino acids. Trimming removed 2 bases from V and 7 bases from J; junction bases left unmatched: 5. The CDR3 DNA is TGTGCCAGCAGTTACCGACAGGGGGCTAGACAGCCCCAGCATTTT. The encoded protein is CASSYRQGARQPQHF.

This chain uses TRBV5-1 with TRBJ2-4; 9 nucleotides match TRBD1. The trim removed 4 bases at V and 7 bases at J, leaving 6 bases unmatched. The CDR3 is made up of 14 amino acids. CDR1 SGHRS and CDR2 YFSETQ come from the germline V gene. The CDR3 sequence is CASSGGTGLNIQYF. Here the CDR3 DNA reads TGCGCCAGCAGCGGGGGGACAGGGCTGAACATTCAGTACTTC. The variable domain in full, with the rest retrieved from reference TRBV5-1 and TRBJ2-4, is KAGVTQTPRYLIKTRGQQVTLSCSPISGHRSVSWYQQTPGQGLQFLFEYFSETQRNKGNFPGRFSGRQFSNSRSEMNVSTLELGDSALYLCASSGGTGLNIQYFGAGTRLSVL.

The V and J genes are TRBV27 and TRBJ2-3; the match to TRBD2 covers 8 bases. CDR3 length equals 14 residues. Germline assignment: CDR1 MNHEY and CDR2 SMNVEV (reference sequence). The J segment lost 4 bases and the V segment lost 7 bases, leaving 7 bases of the junction unmatched. The CDR3 is CASTPALAADTQYF. Here the CDR3 DNA reads TGTGCCAGCACCCCGGCACTAGCGGCAGATACGCAGTATTTT.

In this sample, this clonotype turned up a few times. The chain uses TRBV28 and TRBJ2-1; possible D gene TRBD2, 6 bases. With 3 bases removed from V and 9 bases from J, the gap between germline ends came to 15 bases. CDR1 and CDR2 (germline): MDHEN, SYDVKM. CDR3 size: 14 residues. CDR3 in DNA: TGTGCCAGCAGTTTCCAGGGTCTGGGGGGTGAGCAGTTCTTC. Its protein is CASSFQGLGGEQFF.

This clonotype was counted between two and nine times. The V call is TRBV6-5, the J call TRBJ1-2; D uncertain. V was cut by 0 bases and J by 8 bases, with 10 bases left in between. The CDR3 has 13 residues. Germline lookup yields CDR1 MNHEY and CDR2 SVGAGI. The CDR3 DNA reads TGTGCCAGCAGTTACTCACAGCCCCGGGGCTACACCTTC. It is translated as CASSYSQPRGYTF.

This clonotype was detected only a few times. The V and J genes are TRBV4-3 and TRBJ2-3; D tentatively reads TRBD1 or TRBD2 (5 bases each). Per germline, CDR1 LGHNA and CDR2 YSLEER. This CDR3 has 16 residues. Trimming took 3 bases from V and 6 from J, leaving 19 bases between them. As DNA, the CDR3 is TGCGCCAGCAGCCACGGATCGGGTGGGGGTTGGGATACGCAGTATTTT. Residues: CASSHGSGGGWDTQYF.

This clonotype occurred a few times. The chain uses TRBV4-1 and TRBJ2-2; D unclear. This CDR3 is built from 12 residues. V was pared by 3 bases and J by 8 bases, with 7 bases between. Germline V CDR1 and CDR2: MGHRA, YSYEKL. The CDR3 spells CASSQVSGELFF. The CDR3 DNA sequence: TGCGCCAGCAGCCAGGTCTCTGGGGAGCTGTTTTTT.

CDR3 nucleotides: TGTGCCAGCAGCCATACCGGGACAAACACCGGGGAGCTGTTTTTT. Residues: CASSHTGTNTGELFF. J is TRBJ2-2 and V is TRBV7-3, with a tentative D call TRBD1 (6 bases). The CDR3 covers 15 residues. Per germline, CDR1 SGHTA and CDR2 FQGTGA. V was pared by 5 bases and J by 2 bases, with 12 bases between.

Only a few counts were recorded for this clonotype. The chain couples TRBV7-3 to TRBJ2-1; 8 bases map to TRBD2. CDR3 size: 16 residues. The junction had 10 bases not matched to a gene; V was cut back by 3 bases and J by 6 bases. Germline CDR1 and CDR2: SGHTA and FQGTGA. The CDR3 DNA sequence: TGTGCCAGCAGCTTTACCGGGACTAGTACGGGCAATGAGCAGTTCTTC. Protein: CASSFTGTSTGNEQFF.

The rearrangement uses TRBV4-1 and TRBJ2-3; 7 bases are shared with TRBD2. J was trimmed by 6 bases and V by 1 base; bases with no gene match: 13. Germline values: CDR1 MGHRA, CDR2 YSYEKL. The CDR3 sequence is 17 residues long. CDR3 protein: CASSQVETSLTVDTQYF. In DNA form, the CDR3 reads TGCGCCAGCAGCCAAGTCGAGACTAGCCTAACCGTGGATACGCAGTATTTT.

The V gene is TRBV20-1, the J gene TRBJ1-5; TRBD1 agrees at 9 bases. Germline V lookup: CDR1 DFQATT, CDR2 SNEGSKA (reference sequence). The CDR3 runs to 14 residues. V lost 3 bases, J lost 5 bases, and 5 bases stayed unmatched. The CDR3 DNA follows: TGCAGTGCTAGCTACAGGGGGCTTGATCAGCCCCAGCATTTT. Translating it yields CSASYRGLDQPQHF.

The sample holds a few counts of this clonotype. The chain has TRBV7-2 and TRBJ1-4; 8 bases match TRBD1. Trimming removed 5 bases from V and 6 bases from J; junction bases left unmatched: 5. The CDR3 consists of 14 residues. CDR1 SGHTA and CDR2 FQGNSA come from the germline V gene. The CDR3 bases are TGTGCCAGCAGCCACAGGGGGTTGGATGAAAAACTGTTTTTT. It is translated as CASSHRGLDEKLFF.

This chain joins TRBV5-1 and TRBJ2-3; TRBD1 matches at 9 bases. This CDR3 spans 17 amino acids. V was pared by 6 bases and J by 0 bases, with 11 bases of the junction left unmatched. Germline V gives CDR1 SGHRS, CDR2 YFSETQ. The CDR3 nucleotides are TGCGCCAGCACCATTGGACAGGGGAGGGTCAGCACAGATACGCAGTATTTT. It specifies CASTIGQGRVSTDTQYF.

There are a few counts of this clonotype. The chain carries TRBV2 and TRBJ2-1; D is uncertain. V lost 4 bases, J lost 12 bases, and 10 bases lay in between. The germline gives CDR1 SNHLY, CDR2 FYNNEI. This CDR3 spans 11 amino acids. The CDR3: CASSGGLGQFF. CDR3 DNA sequence: TGTGCCAGCAGTGGGGGTCTTGGGCAGTTCTTC.

This rearrangement joins TRBV2 to TRBJ1-5; D gene uncertain. The germline gives CDR1 SNHLY, CDR2 FYNNEI. The CDR3 is 13 amino acids. The V and J ends lost 4 bases and 1 base respectively, with 5 bases between them. The CDR3 DNA reads TGTGCCAGCAGTGCACAGAGCAATCAGCCCCAGCATTTT. This encodes CASSAQSNQPQHF.

This clonotype was counted between two and nine times. The chain employs TRBV11-3 and TRBJ1-1; no firm D call. V was shortened by 0 bases and J by 6 bases, with 8 bases between the two germline ends. Germline CDR1 is SGHNT and CDR2 is YENEEA. The CDR3 consists of 13 residues. CDR3 region: CASSLDRLAEAFF. The CDR3 bases are TGTGCCAGCAGCTTAGATAGGCTAGCTGAAGCTTTCTTT. Based on the CDR3 plus reference TRBV11-3 and TRBJ1-1, the full variable domain is EAGVVQSPRYKIIEKKQPVAFWCNPISGHNTLYWYLQNLGQGPELLIRYENEEAVDDSQLPKDRFSAERLKGVDSTLKIQPAELGDSAVYLCASSLDRLAEAFFGQGTRLTVV.

CDR3 sequence: CATTIGGMWDTQYF. The DNA of the CDR3 is TGTGCGACTACGATTGGGGGGATGTGGGATACGCAGTATTTT. This chain joins TRBV19 and TRBJ2-3, with D tentatively TRBD2 (6 bases). The germline V gene has CDR1 LNHDA and CDR2 SQIVND (reference sequence). The CDR3 sequence is 14 residues long.

This chain links TRBV20-1 with TRBJ2-7; perhaps D is TRBD1 or TRBD2 (5 bases each). The CDR3 loop spans 12 amino acids. CDR1 is DFQATT and CDR2 is SNEGSKA in the germline V gene (reference sequence). V was clipped by 3 bases and J by 6 bases, with 12 bases between them. CDR3 loop: CSARAGTSEQYF. The DNA of the CDR3 is TGCAGTGCTAGGGCAGGGACGAGCGAGCAGTACTTC.

This clonotype was observed a handful of times. One end of the junction does not line up with germline, which may come from a read error. The chain joins TRBV20-1 to TRBJ2-2; TRBD2 matches at 7 bases. The CDR3 loop spans 13 amino acids. Germline assignment: CDR1 DFQATT and CDR2 SNEGSKA (reference sequence). The CDR3, as DNA: TGCAGCGCTAGGGACTACCACACCGGGGAGCTGTTTTTT. It yields the protein CSARDYHTGELFF.

The chain recombines TRBV11-2 with TRBJ2-5; D possibly matches TRBD1 or TRBD2 (5 bases each). CDR1 SGHAT and CDR2 FQNNGV come from the germline V gene. The CDR3 covers 17 residues. V was shortened by 0 bases and J by 5 bases, with 19 bases between the two germline ends. The CDR3 loop is CASSLDRGGLPLETQYF. CDR3 coding DNA: TGTGCCAGCAGCTTAGATCGGGGCGGGCTACCTCTTGAGACCCAGTACTTC. The entire variable domain, with the rest obtained from reference TRBV11-2 and TRBJ2-5, is as follows: EAGVAQSPRYKIIEKRQSVAFWCNPISGHATLYWYQQILGQGPKLLIQFQNNGVVDDSQLPKDRFSAERLKGVDSTLKIQPAKLEDSAVYLCASSLDRGGLPLETQYFGPGTRLLVL.

The chain recombines TRBV7-9 with TRBJ1-2; no firm D call. The CDR3 runs to 16 residues. V lost 1 base and J lost 5, with 17 bases in between. Germline V gene data show CDR1 as SEHNR and CDR2 as FQNEAQ (reference sequence). In nucleotides, the CDR3 is TGTGCCAGCAGCTTAGGTGGCTCGGCAGAAGGGTATGGCTACACCTTC. This encodes CASSLGGSAEGYGYTF.

This clonotype turned up a few times. The rearrangement links TRBV18 to TRBJ2-7; 10 positions match TRBD2. This CDR3 is 14 amino acids long. CDR1 is KGHSH and CDR2 is LQKENI in the germline V gene. V was clipped by 3 bases and J by 3 bases; unmatched bases: 2. CDR3 in amino acids: CASSPSSGGYEQYF. The CDR3 nucleotides read TGTGCCAGCTCACCGTCTAGCGGGGGCTACGAGCAGTACTTC. Combining the CDR3 with reference TRBV18 and TRBJ2-7 gives the whole variable domain NAGVMQNPRHLVRRRGQEARLRCSPMKGHSHVYWYRQLPEEGLKFMVYLQKENIIDESGMPKERFSAEFPKEGPSILRIQQVVRGDSAAYFCASSPSSGGYEQYFGPGTRLTVT.

The V call is TRBV11-3, the J call TRBJ2-1; no clear D. Looked up from germline, CDR1 is SGHNT and CDR2 is YENEEA. Trimming took 3 bases from V and 6 from J, leaving 12 bases between them. The CDR3 covers 14 residues. The CDR3 reads CASSLTGTPNEQFF. CDR3 DNA: TGTGCCAGCAGCTTGACTGGCACCCCCAATGAGCAGTTCTTC. Full variable domain (remainder filled in from reference TRBV11-3 and TRBJ2-1): EAGVVQSPRYKIIEKKQPVAFWCNPISGHNTLYWYLQNLGQGPELLIRYENEEAVDDSQLPKDRFSAERLKGVDSTLKIQPAELGDSAVYLCASSLTGTPNEQFFGPGTRLTVL.

There are a few counts of this clonotype. The chain couples TRBV6-1 to TRBJ2-1; D might be TRBD2 (6 bases). V gave up 2 bases and J gave up 7 bases, with 15 bases separating them. The germline V gene has CDR1 MNHNS and CDR2 SASEGT. This CDR3 is 15 amino acids long. In nucleotides, the CDR3 is TGTGCCAGCAGTGAATTTATTATGGGACTTAATGAGCAGTTCTTC. Its protein product is CASSEFIMGLNEQFF.

This clonotype has just a few counts. This chain connects TRBV5-8 to TRBJ2-1; D gene ambiguous. The CDR3 loop spans 14 amino acids. Germline CDR1 reads SGHTS; CDR2 reads YDEGEE. V lost 2 bases to trimming and J lost 3 bases, with 9 bases between them. In DNA form, the CDR3 reads TGTGCCAGCAGCTTAACAGCGATCTACAATGAGCAGTTCTTC. Protein: CASSLTAIYNEQFF.

The rearrangement joins TRBV6-5 to TRBJ2-7; a weak D match, TRBD2 (6 bases). Germline V lookup: CDR1 MNHEY, CDR2 SVGAGI. There are 15 residues in the CDR3. V lost 0 bases to trimming and J lost 0 bases, with 9 bases between them. CDR3: CASSYSGLRSYEQYF. The CDR3 DNA follows: TGTGCCAGCAGTTACTCGGGACTCCGCTCCTACGAGCAGTACTTC.